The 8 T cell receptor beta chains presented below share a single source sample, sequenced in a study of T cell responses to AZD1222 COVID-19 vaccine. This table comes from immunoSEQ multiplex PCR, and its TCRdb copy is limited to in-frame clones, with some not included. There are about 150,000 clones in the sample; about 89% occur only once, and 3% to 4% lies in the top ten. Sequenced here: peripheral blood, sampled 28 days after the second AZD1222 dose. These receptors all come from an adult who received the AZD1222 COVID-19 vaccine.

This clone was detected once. This CDR3 is CAISESAGIQETQYF. Here the CDR3 DNA reads TGTGCCATCAGTGAGTCGGCGGGGATCCAAGAGACCCAGTACTTC. The chain combines TRBV10-3 with TRBJ2-5; maybe TRBD2 (6 bases). The V gene's germline CDR1 is ENHRY and CDR2 SYGVKD. V lost 0 bases and J 1 base, leaving 9 bases between the germline ends. The CDR3 covers 15 residues.

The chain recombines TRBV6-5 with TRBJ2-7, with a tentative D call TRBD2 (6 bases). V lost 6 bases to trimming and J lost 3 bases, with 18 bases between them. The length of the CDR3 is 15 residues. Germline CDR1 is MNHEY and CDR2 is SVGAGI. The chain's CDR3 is CASRIEEGSLYEQYF. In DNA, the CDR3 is TGTGCCAGCAGGATCGAGGAGGGGTCCCTCTACGAGCAGTACTTC.

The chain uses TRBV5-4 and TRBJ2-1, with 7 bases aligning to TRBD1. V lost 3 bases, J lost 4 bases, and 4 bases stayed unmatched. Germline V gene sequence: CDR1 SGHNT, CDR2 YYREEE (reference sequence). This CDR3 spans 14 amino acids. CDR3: CASSYGTDYNEQFF. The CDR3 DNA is TGTGCCAGCAGCTACGGGACAGATTACAATGAGCAGTTCTTC.

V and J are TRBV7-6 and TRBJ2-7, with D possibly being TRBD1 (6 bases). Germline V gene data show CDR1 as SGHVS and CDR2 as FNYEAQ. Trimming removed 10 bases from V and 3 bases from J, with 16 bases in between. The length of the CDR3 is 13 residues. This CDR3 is CATRPGQNYEQYF. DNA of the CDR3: TGTGCCACTCGGCCGGGACAAAACTACGAGCAGTACTTC.

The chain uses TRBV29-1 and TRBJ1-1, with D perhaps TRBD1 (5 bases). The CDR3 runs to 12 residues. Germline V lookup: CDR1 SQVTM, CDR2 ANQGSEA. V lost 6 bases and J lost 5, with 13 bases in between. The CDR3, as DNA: TGCAGCGTAGGGTCAGGGTGGACTGAAGCTTTCTTT. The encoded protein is CSVGSGWTEAFF.

In DNA, the CDR3 is TGTGCCAGAAGGCCAGGACAGGGGGCTAGCACAGATACGCAGTATTTT. Translated: CARRPGQGASTDTQYF. The chain uses TRBV5-3 and TRBJ2-3; 11 nucleotides agree with TRBD1. TRBV5-3 is an ORF, with its function uncertain. CDR3 length: 16 residues. V lost 5 bases and J lost 0; bases outside the gene matches: 5.

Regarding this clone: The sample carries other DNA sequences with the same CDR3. The CDR3 nucleotides read TGTGCCAGCAGTGAAAGGCGGGGGTATGGCTACACCTTC. Protein: CASSERRGYGYTF. The chain carries TRBV6-1 and TRBJ1-2; tentatively, D is TRBD1 (5 bases). Germline V gene sequence: CDR1 MNHNS, CDR2 SASEGT. The V and J ends lost 2 bases and 5 bases respectively, with 9 bases between them. This CDR3 spans 13 amino acids.

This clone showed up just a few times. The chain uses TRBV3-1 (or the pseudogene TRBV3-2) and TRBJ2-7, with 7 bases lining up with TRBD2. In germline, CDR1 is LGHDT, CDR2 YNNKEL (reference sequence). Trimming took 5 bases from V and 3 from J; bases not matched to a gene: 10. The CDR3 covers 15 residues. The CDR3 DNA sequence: TGTGCCAGCAGCGAACAATTGGGGGGGTACTACGAGCAGTACTTC. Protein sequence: CASSEQLGGYYEQYF.